The clone carrying this T cell receptor beta chain was counted a single time. What it recognizes is unknown. Isolated RNA was reverse transcribed in full, so expressed TCRB transcripts were sequenced. Produced via immunoSEQ multiplex PCR; TCRdb's table is partial and in-frame only. The sample carries under 500,000 clones, about 30% recorded once. These data are taken from a study of beta chain features in type 1 diabetes. Overall study results and limits: Shorter templates might be favored by PCR, equally in patients and controls. The VDJ junctions of type 1 diabetes patients carried fewer insertions and more deletions. The analysis here could not establish whether HLA type shapes TCRB rearrangement.

From germline, CDR1 is SGHRS and CDR2 YFSETQ. This CDR3 has 14 residues. Trimming removed 2 bases from V and 0 bases from J, with 7 bases in between. Sorting of CD4+ naive, central memory, regulatory and stem cell-like memory cells was performed via CD45RO/CCR7/CD25/CD127/CD95/CD27. The sequence was collected from a man younger than 30 in good health. This chain links TRBV5-1 with TRBJ2-3; D is uncertain. Sequencing was done on a sample of naive CD4+ T cells from blood. The CDR3 bases are TGCGCCAGCAGCTTCGGTTACAGCACAGATACGCAGTATTTT. This encodes CASSFGYSTDTQYF.